The clone carrying this T cell receptor (beta chain) came up many times. Its antigen remains unknown. Orbital computed tomography, thyroid ultrasound, serum thyroxine and TRAb, and clinical symptoms together informed the diagnoses. The TCR beta CDR3 regions underwent amplification using RNA transcripts as the source. The study used the HTBI primer set for a first-round RT-PCR of the TCR CDR3. TCRdb reprocessed the multiplex PCR reads via MiXCR and lists one record per CDR3 protein. Of about 560,000 distinct CDR3 sequences listed, 16% were seen once; the top ten hold about 17%. These data are taken from a study of T cells in Graves' hyperthyroidism and ophthalmopathy. Study-level background: The initial diagnosis was the point when peripheral blood was collected, ahead of any treatment. Study conclusions and caveats: The model anticipated ophthalmopathy a median around six months pre-onset. Ophthalmopathy stood apart from stable hyperthyroidism in a 13 V-J model.

The CDR3 extends over 17 amino acids. The germline gives CDR1 MNHEY, CDR2 SMNVEV (reference sequence). Trimming took 5 bases from V and 4 from J; bases not matched to a gene: 10. The sequenced material came from blood. This receptor was taken from a woman under 30 with Graves' hyperthyroidism. This chain connects TRBV27 to TRBJ2-1; 11 bases are shared with TRBD2. The CDR3 DNA sequence: TGTGCCAGCAGTCGCATCAGCGCTAGCGGGGGGTACAATGAGCAGTTCTTC. This encodes CASSRISASGGYNEQFF.